This T cell receptor beta chain originates from a study of blood T cell repertoires in COVID-19. In the study's own analysis: Counts of nucleated cells, estimated from reference gene primer amplification, were obtained. Assay used: immunoSEQ multiplex PCR; TCRdb lists only in-frame clones, some missing. V and J calls and clone size are given by that table; D and trimming were obtained from the DNA. The sample has approximately 210,000 clones, approximately 84% seen once. Germline V gene data show CDR1 as KGHSH and CDR2 as LQKENI. This CDR3 is built from 14 residues. Trimming stripped 1 base from V and 0 bases from J, with 4 bases between.

The chain couples TRBV18 to TRBJ1-5; D gene ambiguous. The sequence was collected from an older woman with active or convalescent COVID-19. The sequenced sample was peripheral blood. CDR3 DNA sequence: TGTGCCAGCTCACCACTCAGTAGCAATCAGCCCCAGCATTTT. Translating gives CASSPLSSNQPQHF.